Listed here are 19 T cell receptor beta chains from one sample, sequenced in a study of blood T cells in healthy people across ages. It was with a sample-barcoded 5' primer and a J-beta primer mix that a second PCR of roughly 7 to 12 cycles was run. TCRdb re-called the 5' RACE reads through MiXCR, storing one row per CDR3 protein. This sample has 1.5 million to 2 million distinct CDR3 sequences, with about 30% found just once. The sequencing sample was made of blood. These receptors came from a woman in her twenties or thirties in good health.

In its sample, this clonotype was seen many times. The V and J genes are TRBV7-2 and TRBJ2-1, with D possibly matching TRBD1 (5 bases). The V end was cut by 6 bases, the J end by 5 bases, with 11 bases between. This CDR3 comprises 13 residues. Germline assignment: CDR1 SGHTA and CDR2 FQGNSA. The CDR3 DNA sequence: TGTGCCAGCAGGACAGCCTTAGACAATGAGCAGTTCTTC. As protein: CASRTALDNEQFF.

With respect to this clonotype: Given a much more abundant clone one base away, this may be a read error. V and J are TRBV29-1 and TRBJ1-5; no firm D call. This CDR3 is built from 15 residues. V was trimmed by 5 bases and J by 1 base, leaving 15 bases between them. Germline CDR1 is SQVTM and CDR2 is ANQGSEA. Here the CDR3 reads CSVTFSVGSNQPQHF. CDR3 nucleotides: TGCAGCGTTACTTTTTCTGTCGGGAGCAATCAGCCCCAGCATTTT.

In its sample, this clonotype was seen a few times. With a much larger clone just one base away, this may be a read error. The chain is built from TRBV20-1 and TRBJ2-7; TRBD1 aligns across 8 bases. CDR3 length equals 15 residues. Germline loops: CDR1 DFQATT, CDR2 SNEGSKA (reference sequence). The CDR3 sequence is CSTSNRDRSSYEQYF. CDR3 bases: TGCAGTACTAGTAACCGGGACAGGAGCTCCTACGAGCAGTACTTC.

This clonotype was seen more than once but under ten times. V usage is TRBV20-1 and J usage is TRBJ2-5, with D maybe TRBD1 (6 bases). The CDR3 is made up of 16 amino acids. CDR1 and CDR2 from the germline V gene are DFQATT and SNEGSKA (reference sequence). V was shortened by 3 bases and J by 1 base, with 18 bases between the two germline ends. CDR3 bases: TGCAGTGCTAGCGACCCTTTAAGGGACACCCAAGAGACCCAGTACTTC. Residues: CSASDPLRDTQETQYF.

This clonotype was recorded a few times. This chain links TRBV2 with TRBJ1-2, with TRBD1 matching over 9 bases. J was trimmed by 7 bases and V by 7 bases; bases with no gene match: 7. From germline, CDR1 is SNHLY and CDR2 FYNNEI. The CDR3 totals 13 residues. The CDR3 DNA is TGTGCCAGCATGGCGGACAGGGGTATTGGCTACACCTTC. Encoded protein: CASMADRGIGYTF.

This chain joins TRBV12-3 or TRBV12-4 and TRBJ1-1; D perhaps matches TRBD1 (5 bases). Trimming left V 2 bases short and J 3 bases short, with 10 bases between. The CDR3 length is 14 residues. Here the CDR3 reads CASSLPQGHTEAFF. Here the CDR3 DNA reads TGTGCCAGCAGTTTACCCCAGGGTCACACTGAAGCTTTCTTT.

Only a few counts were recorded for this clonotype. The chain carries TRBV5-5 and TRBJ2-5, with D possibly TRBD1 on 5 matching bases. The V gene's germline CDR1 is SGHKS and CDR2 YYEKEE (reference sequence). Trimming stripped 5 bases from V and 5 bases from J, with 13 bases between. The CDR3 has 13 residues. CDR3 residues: CASRSTVYETQYF. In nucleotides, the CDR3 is TGTGCCAGCAGATCGACAGTTTACGAGACCCAGTACTTC.

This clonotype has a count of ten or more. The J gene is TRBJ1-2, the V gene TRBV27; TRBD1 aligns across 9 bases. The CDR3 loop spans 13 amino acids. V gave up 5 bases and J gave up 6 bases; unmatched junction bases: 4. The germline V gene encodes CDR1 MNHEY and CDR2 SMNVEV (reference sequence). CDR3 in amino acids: CASSKTGGDGYTF. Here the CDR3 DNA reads TGTGCCAGCAGTAAGACAGGGGGAGATGGCTACACCTTC.

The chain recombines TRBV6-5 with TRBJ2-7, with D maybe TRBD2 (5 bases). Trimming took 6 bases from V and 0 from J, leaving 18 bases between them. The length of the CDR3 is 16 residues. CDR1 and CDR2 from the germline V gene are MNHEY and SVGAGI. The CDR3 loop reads CASRTDLGRGSYEQYF. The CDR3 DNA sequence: TGTGCCAGCAGAACAGATTTAGGACGGGGCTCCTACGAGCAGTACTTC.

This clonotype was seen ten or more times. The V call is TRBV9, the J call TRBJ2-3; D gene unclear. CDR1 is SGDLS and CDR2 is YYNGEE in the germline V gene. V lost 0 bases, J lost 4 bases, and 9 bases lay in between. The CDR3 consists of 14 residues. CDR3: CASSVVPGADTQYF. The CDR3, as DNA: TGTGCCAGCAGCGTAGTTCCAGGCGCAGATACGCAGTATTTT.

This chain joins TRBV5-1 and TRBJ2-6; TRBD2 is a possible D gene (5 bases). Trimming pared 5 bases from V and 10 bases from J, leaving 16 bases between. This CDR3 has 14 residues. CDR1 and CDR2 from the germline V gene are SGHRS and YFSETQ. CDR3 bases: TGCGCCAGCAGTGAAGTGAAAGCGGCTAACGTCCTGACTTTC. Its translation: CASSEVKAANVLTF.

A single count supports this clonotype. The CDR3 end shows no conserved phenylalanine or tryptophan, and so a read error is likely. The CDR3 loop is CASSLTSAKSDEQYC. CDR3 nucleotide sequence: TGTGCCAGCAGCCTAACTAGCGCTAAGTCGGACGAGCAGTACTGC. V is TRBV7-9 and J is TRBJ2-7; TRBD2 matches 7 bases. Unmatched junction bases numbered 12, after V lost 5 bases and J lost 5 bases. This CDR3 spans 15 amino acids. Looked up from germline, CDR1 is SEHNR and CDR2 is FQNEAQ (reference sequence).

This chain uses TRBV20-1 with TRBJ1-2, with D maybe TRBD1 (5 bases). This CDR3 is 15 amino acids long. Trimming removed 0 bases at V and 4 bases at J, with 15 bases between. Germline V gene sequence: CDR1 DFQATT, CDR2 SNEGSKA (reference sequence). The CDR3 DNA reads TGCAGTGCTAGAGACACGACAGCGCGGGCCTATGGCTACACCTTC. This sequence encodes CSARDTTARAYGYTF.

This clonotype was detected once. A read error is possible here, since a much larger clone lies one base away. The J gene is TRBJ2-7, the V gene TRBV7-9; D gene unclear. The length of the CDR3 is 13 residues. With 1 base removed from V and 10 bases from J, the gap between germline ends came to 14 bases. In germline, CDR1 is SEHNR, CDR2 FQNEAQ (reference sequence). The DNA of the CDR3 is TGTGCCAGCAGCTTAGGTGTCCTGGGTTCCCAGTACTTC. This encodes CASSLGVLGSQYF.

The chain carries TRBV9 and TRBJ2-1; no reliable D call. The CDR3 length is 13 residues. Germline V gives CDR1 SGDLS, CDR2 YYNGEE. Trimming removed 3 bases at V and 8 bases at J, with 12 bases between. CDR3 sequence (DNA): TGTGCCAGCAGCGAAAGCCTCCGGCATGAGCAGTTCTTC. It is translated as CASSESLRHEQFF.

CDR3 coding DNA: TGCGCCAGCAGCTTTTCGAGGGTGGAAGAGACCCAGTACTTC. Its translation is CASSFSRVEETQYF. The rearrangement links TRBV5-1 to TRBJ2-5; the D gene is possibly TRBD2 (5 bases). The CDR3 covers 14 residues. V dropped 2 bases and J dropped 3 bases, with 11 bases sitting between them. Germline lookup yields CDR1 SGHRS and CDR2 YFSETQ.

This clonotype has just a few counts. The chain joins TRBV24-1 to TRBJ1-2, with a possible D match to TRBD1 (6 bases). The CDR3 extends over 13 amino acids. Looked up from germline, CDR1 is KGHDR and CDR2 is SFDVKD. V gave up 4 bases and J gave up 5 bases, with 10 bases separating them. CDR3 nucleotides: TGTGCCACCAGTGACGGGGGCTGGTATGGCTACACCTTC. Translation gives CATSDGGWYGYTF.

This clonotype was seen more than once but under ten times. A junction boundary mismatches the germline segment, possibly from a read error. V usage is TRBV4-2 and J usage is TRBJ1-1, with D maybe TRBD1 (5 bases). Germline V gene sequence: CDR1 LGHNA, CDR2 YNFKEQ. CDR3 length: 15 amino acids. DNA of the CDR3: TGTACCAGCAGACCGGGGGACGATCTGAACACTGAAGCTTTCTTT. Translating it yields CTSRPGDDLNTEAFF.

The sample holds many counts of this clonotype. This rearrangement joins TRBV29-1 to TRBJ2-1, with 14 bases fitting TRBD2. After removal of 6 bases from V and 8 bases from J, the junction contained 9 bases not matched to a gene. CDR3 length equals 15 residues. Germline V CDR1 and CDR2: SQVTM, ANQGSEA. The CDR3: CSVTGTSGSFDEQFF. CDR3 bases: TGCAGCGTCACCGGGACTAGCGGGAGTTTTGATGAGCAGTTCTTC.